These 32 T cell receptor beta chains were sequenced from one sample in a study of T-cell reconstitution after alpha-beta-depleted transplantation in children. Preparing the TCRbeta library involved the use of unique molecular identifiers. TCRdb re-analysed the PCR reads in MiXCR, keeping a single row per CDR3 protein. The sample includes about 350,000 distinct CDR3 sequences, about 14% seen only once; the top ten take approximately 4.3%. The sample in question was PBMCs, obtained from the stem cell graft. These receptors came from a human donor who donated a stem cell graft to a child with Fanconi anemia.

The CDR3 spells CSVFFQENTEAFF. The CDR3 nucleotides are TGCAGCGTTTTCTTCCAGGAGAACACTGAAGCTTTCTTT. This rearrangement joins TRBV29-1 to TRBJ1-1, with D hard to call. V was clipped by 5 bases and J by 1 base, with 11 bases between them. Germline values: CDR1 SQVTM, CDR2 ANQGSEA. The CDR3 is 13 amino acids.

This clonotype was detected only a few times. The chain uses TRBV5-1 and TRBJ1-2; D remains unclear. CDR3 size: 13 residues. V lost 4 bases and J lost 4, with 11 bases in between. Germline V gives CDR1 SGHRS, CDR2 YFSETQ. This CDR3 reads CASSPDRTYGYTF. DNA for the CDR3: TGCGCCAGCAGCCCAGACCGAACCTATGGCTACACCTTC.

The gene calls are TRBV14 and TRBJ2-4; D is uncertain. This CDR3 has 15 amino acids. Trimming removed 3 bases from V and 1 base from J, with 10 bases in between. Germline V gene lookup returns CDR1 SGHDN and CDR2 FVKESK. The CDR3: CASSHNTFAKNIQYF. The CDR3, as DNA: TGTGCCAGCAGCCACAACACTTTCGCCAAAAACATTCAGTACTTC. The full variable domain, with the rest looked up from reference TRBV14 and TRBJ2-4, is EAGVTQFPSHSVIEKGQTVTLRCDPISGHDNLYWYRRVMGKEIKFLLHFVKESKQDESGMPNNRFLAERTGGTYSTLKVQPAELEDSGVYFCASSHNTFAKNIQYFGAGTRLSVL.

There are a few counts of this clonotype. The chain couples TRBV28 to TRBJ1-1; 7 bases align to TRBD1. The V gene's germline CDR1 is MDHEN and CDR2 SYDVKM. The V segment lost 3 bases and the J segment 4 bases; nucleotides outside the gene matches: 8. This CDR3 has 15 amino acids. For the CDR3, the DNA is TGTGCCAGCAGTTTGGGCGAGGGGGCGCCCACTGAAGCTTTCTTT. This codes for CASSLGEGAPTEAFF.

The genes are TRBV28 and TRBJ1-2; no definite D call. Trimming cost V 1 base and J 8 bases, with 11 bases left between them. Germline V gene data show CDR1 as MDHEN and CDR2 as SYDVKM. The CDR3 is made up of 13 amino acids. The CDR3 region is CASSLLGRGGYTF. CDR3 sequence (DNA): TGTGCCAGCAGTTTATTGGGCAGAGGGGGCTACACCTTC.

This clonotype has just a few counts. This sequence joins TRBV6-2 or TRBV6-3 and TRBJ2-5; a possible D gene is TRBD2 (6 bases). CDR3 length: 15 residues. V was clipped by 6 bases and J by 5 bases, with 19 bases between them. CDR1 is MNHEY and CDR2 is SVGEGT in the germline V gene. CDR3 loop: CASSHSSNGGETQYF. CDR3 sequence (DNA): TGTGCCAGCAGCCATTCCTCGAATGGGGGGGAGACCCAGTACTTC.

The rearrangement joins TRBV6-5 to TRBJ1-1, with D possibly TRBD1 on 6 matching bases. CDR3 length equals 14 residues. V was clipped by 5 bases and J by 5 bases, with 15 bases between them. The germline gives CDR1 MNHEY, CDR2 SVGAGI. Here the CDR3 reads CASSNMGARTEAFF. CDR3 DNA: TGTGCCAGCAGTAACATGGGGGCAAGGACTGAAGCTTTCTTT.

This clonotype was detected ten times or more. The chain is built from TRBV12-3 or TRBV12-4 and TRBJ2-7, with unresolved D. The CDR3 has 11 amino acids. Trimming shortened V by 5 bases and J by 3 bases, and 5 bases separated the two germline ends. The CDR3 DNA sequence: TGTGCCAGCAGTGGGAACTACGAGCAGTACTTC. It specifies CASSGNYEQYF.

This clonotype showed up many times. This sequence joins TRBV20-1 and TRBJ2-7, with a possible D match to TRBD1 (6 bases). V dropped 7 bases and J dropped 4 bases, with 17 bases sitting between them. Germline CDR1 reads DFQATT; CDR2 reads SNEGSKA (reference sequence). The CDR3 covers 13 residues. The chain's CDR3 is CSVPGDKSYEQYV. In DNA form, the CDR3 reads TGCAGTGTGCCAGGGGATAAATCGTACGAGCAGTACGTC.

This clonotype was seen a handful of times. J is TRBJ2-1 and V is TRBV11-2; D is unresolved. CDR3 size: 14 residues. CDR1 and CDR2 (germline): SGHAT, FQNNGV. The V end lost 2 bases, the J end lost 7 bases, and 12 bases lay between the germline ends. The CDR3 region is CASSLRPPANEQFF. For the CDR3, the DNA is TGTGCCAGCAGCTTAAGACCGCCCGCGAATGAGCAGTTCTTC.

This clonotype was detected only a few times. This sequence joins TRBV7-2 and TRBJ2-1, with D hard to call. Germline V lookup: CDR1 SGHTA, CDR2 FQGNSA. V lost 5 bases to trimming and J lost 9 bases, with 11 bases between them. This CDR3 is built from 12 residues. CDR3 amino acids: CASSPRLGEQFF. The CDR3 DNA reads TGTGCCAGCAGCCCGAGACTCGGTGAGCAGTTCTTC.

This clonotype was counted a few times. This rearrangement joins TRBV6-1 to TRBJ1-4; 7 nucleotides line up with TRBD1. The ends lost 6 bases at V and 11 bases at J; junction bases unmatched: 3. The germline CDR1 and CDR2 sequences are MNHNS and SASEGT. The CDR3 spans 11 residues. CDR3: CASSQGVKLFF. The DNA of the CDR3 is TGTGCCAGCAGCCAGGGGGTGAAACTGTTTTTT.

This clonotype appeared a few times. The chain links TRBV7-9 to TRBJ1-1; maybe TRBD1 (6 bases). This CDR3 has 15 residues. Germline CDR1 is SEHNR and CDR2 is FQNEAQ (reference sequence). Trimming removed 1 base from V and 8 bases from J, with 17 bases in between. This CDR3 reads CASSLDGAWGAEAFF. The CDR3 DNA reads as TGTGCCAGCAGCTTAGATGGGGCGTGGGGGGCCGAAGCTTTCTTT.

DNA for the CDR3: TGTGCCAGCAGCCCTTACAGGGAGCCCACCGGGGAGCTGTTTTTT. Its protein product is CASSPYREPTGELFF. V and J are TRBV11-2 and TRBJ2-2, with a weak D call TRBD1 (6 bases). Germline assignment: CDR1 SGHAT and CDR2 FQNNGV. There are 15 residues in the CDR3. The ends were cut back, 5 bases at V and 4 bases at J, with 14 bases in the middle.

This clonotype appeared a few times. The chain joins TRBV7-8 to TRBJ1-1; D not resolved. Germline V gene sequence: CDR1 SGHVS, CDR2 FQNEAQ. There are 13 residues in the CDR3. With 1 base removed from V and 4 bases from J, the gap between germline ends came to 7 bases. In DNA, the CDR3 is TGTGCCAGCAGCTTAGATACGGTCACTGAAGCTTTCTTT. It yields the protein CASSLDTVTEAFF.

This clonotype appeared a single time. The chain combines TRBV7-6 with TRBJ2-2; 10 bases match TRBD2. Germline values: CDR1 SGHVS, CDR2 FNYEAQ. V trimming: 5 bases; J trimming: 7 bases; junction bases outside the gene matches: 7. This CDR3 region has 15 residues. This chain's CDR3 is CASSVSLAGIGELFF. In DNA form, the CDR3 reads TGTGCCAGCAGCGTTTCACTAGCGGGGATCGGGGAGCTGTTTTTT.

The sample holds many counts of this clonotype. The chain carries TRBV18 and TRBJ2-7; D uncertain. With 8 bases removed from V and 5 bases from J, the gap between germline ends came to 16 bases. The length of the CDR3 is 13 residues. Germline V gene sequence: CDR1 KGHSH, CDR2 LQKENI. The CDR3: CASSFGSEDEQYF. DNA of the CDR3: TGTGCCAGCAGCTTTGGGTCTGAGGACGAGCAGTACTTC.

This clonotype was detected many times. The V and J genes are TRBV28 and TRBJ1-1; D remains ambiguous. Germline CDR1 reads MDHEN; CDR2 reads SYDVKM. Trimming took off 4 bases at V and 0 bases at J, with 3 bases between the two ends. This CDR3 comprises 12 residues. The CDR3 DNA follows: TGTGCCAGCAGTTCGGTGAACACTGAAGCTTTCTTT. It encodes CASSSVNTEAFF.

The genes are TRBV30 and TRBJ2-4, with D hard to call. The CDR3 has 14 residues. V lost 1 base and J lost 0, with 7 bases in between. The germline gives CDR1 GTSNPN, CDR2 SVGIG (reference sequence). CDR3 DNA: TGTGCCTGGAGTGGCCCATTAGCCAAAAACATTCAGTACTTC. The encoded protein is CAWSGPLAKNIQYF.

This clonotype was counted at least ten times. The J gene is TRBJ1-2, the V gene TRBV6-5, with D unresolved. The CDR3 consists of 16 residues. The germline V gene has CDR1 MNHEY and CDR2 SVGAGI. Trimming removed 2 bases from V and 2 bases from J, with 15 bases in between. CDR3 sequence reads: CASSYRYEAWNYGYTF. The CDR3 region has the DNA TGTGCCAGCAGTTACAGGTATGAAGCTTGGAACTATGGCTACACCTTC.

This clonotype has a handful of counts. The CDR3 is CASSPGTALGEQYF. Here the CDR3 DNA reads TGCGCCAGCAGCCCCGGGACGGCATTGGGCGAGCAGTACTTC. The chain employs TRBV5-1 and TRBJ2-7; D might be TRBD1 or TRBD2, each matching 5 bases. CDR1 and CDR2 (germline): SGHRS, YFSETQ. The length of the CDR3 is 14 residues. Trimming cost V 4 bases and J 6 bases, with 17 bases left between them.

This rearrangement joins TRBV11-1 to TRBJ1-1, with 8 bases matching TRBD1. The CDR3 length is 14 residues. The trim removed 3 bases at V and 5 bases at J, leaving 5 bases unmatched. Germline V CDR1 and CDR2: SGHAT, FQDESV (reference sequence). CDR3 in amino acids: CASSFPDRATEAFF. The CDR3, as DNA: TGTGCCAGCAGCTTTCCGGACAGGGCTACTGAAGCTTTCTTT.

The gene calls are TRBV12-3 or TRBV12-4 and TRBJ2-1; D is ambiguous. The CDR3 extends over 15 amino acids. Deletions cut 1 base from V and 4 bases from J, with 11 bases between. The CDR3 nucleotides are TGTGCCAGCAGTTTAGAAATAGCAGAATACAATGAGCAGTTCTTC. Translation gives CASSLEIAEYNEQFF.

The CDR3 coding sequence is TGTGCCAGCAGTGAAAACACCAACTCTGGAAACACCATATATTTT. It is translated as CASSENTNSGNTIYF. The chain carries TRBV6-1 and TRBJ1-3; D call uncertain. V dropped 2 bases and J dropped 0 bases, with 8 bases sitting between them. CDR3 length: 15 amino acids. Germline CDR1 MNHNS, CDR2 SASEGT.

This clonotype has a handful of counts. The V gene is TRBV11-1, the J gene TRBJ1-2; D uncertain. Germline V lookup: CDR1 SGHAT, CDR2 FQDESV (reference sequence). With 1 base removed from V and 2 bases from J, the gap between germline ends came to 11 bases. This CDR3 is 15 amino acids long. The CDR3 sequence: CASSLGDSVNYGYTF. CDR3 bases: TGTGCCAGCAGCTTAGGAGACTCCGTGAACTATGGCTACACCTTC.

This clonotype came up many times. The J gene is TRBJ2-1, the V gene TRBV5-1, with D perhaps matching TRBD1 or TRBD2 (5 bases each). This CDR3 has 16 amino acids. Trimming took 6 bases from V and 6 from J, leaving 22 bases between them. Looked up from germline, CDR1 is SGHRS and CDR2 is YFSETQ. CDR3 bases: TGCGCCAGCACCACCGTGGCCCTGGGGGTGTCCAATGAGCAGTTCTTC. This sequence encodes CASTTVALGVSNEQFF.

The chain carries TRBV6-2 or TRBV6-3 and TRBJ2-3; 9 bases fit TRBD1. Germline V CDR1 and CDR2: MNHEY, SVGEGT. J was trimmed by 3 bases and V by 4 bases; bases with no gene match: 8. The CDR3 runs to 16 residues. The CDR3 DNA reads as TGTGCCAGCAGTTTCGCGCGGGACAGGGCGACAGATACGCAGTATTTT. Amino acid sequence: CASSFARDRATDTQYF.

This sequence joins TRBV6-5 and TRBJ1-3, with D unclear. Germline lookup yields CDR1 MNHEY and CDR2 SVGAGI. The V end was cut by 0 bases, the J end by 0 bases, with 6 bases between. The length of the CDR3 is 15 residues. For the CDR3, the DNA is TGTGCCAGCAGTTACTCGGTGGGCTCTGGAAACACCATATATTTT. Amino acids: CASSYSVGSGNTIYF.

The V gene is TRBV7-2, the J gene TRBJ2-7; D is unresolved. Germline V gives CDR1 SGHTA, CDR2 FQGNSA. Trimming shortened V by 3 bases and J by 4 bases, and 7 bases separated the two germline ends. This CDR3 contains 12 residues. CDR3 bases: TGTGCCAGCAGCTTCGCCGAGTACGAGCAGTACTTC. Amino acids: CASSFAEYEQYF.

J is TRBJ1-2 and V is TRBV10-3; 7 bases align to TRBD1. V was pared by 4 bases and J by 2 bases, with 7 bases of the junction left unmatched. The CDR3 is 15 residues long. The germline CDR1 and CDR2 sequences are ENHRY and SYGVKD. CDR3 amino acids: CAISAWDSKNYGYTF. In nucleotides, the CDR3 is TGTGCCATCAGTGCCTGGGACAGCAAAAACTATGGCTACACCTTC.

The rearrangement uses TRBV5-1 and TRBJ1-5; D is ambiguous. Trimming removed 0 bases from V and 6 bases from J, with 10 bases in between. The CDR3 totals 14 residues. The germline gives CDR1 SGHRS, CDR2 YFSETQ. CDR3 residues: CASSLEATSQPQHF. CDR3 in DNA: TGCGCCAGCAGCTTGGAGGCAACAAGTCAGCCCCAGCATTTT.

This chain connects TRBV5-1 to TRBJ2-5; TRBD2 matches at 7 bases. The CDR3 covers 17 residues. CDR1 and CDR2 from the germline V gene are SGHRS and YFSETQ. J was trimmed by 4 bases and V by 1 base; bases with no gene match: 13. The CDR3 DNA follows: TGCGCCAGCAGCTTGCTAGGTTCCGGGGGGAACGGAGAGACCCAGTACTTC. It translates to CASSLLGSGGNGETQYF.